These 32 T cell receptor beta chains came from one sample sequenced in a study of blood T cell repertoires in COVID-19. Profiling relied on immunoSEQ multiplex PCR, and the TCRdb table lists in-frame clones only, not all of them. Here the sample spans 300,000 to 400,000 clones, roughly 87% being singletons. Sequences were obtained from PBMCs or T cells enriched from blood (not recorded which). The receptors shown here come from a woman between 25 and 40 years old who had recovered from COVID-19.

The CDR3 loop reads CASSPRDRGWKLFF. CDR3 coding DNA: TGTGCCAGCTCACCCCGGGACAGGGGTTGGAAACTGTTTTTT. V usage is TRBV18 and J usage is TRBJ1-4, with 10 nucleotides matching TRBD1. This CDR3 spans 14 amino acids. Germline CDR1 and CDR2: KGHSH and LQKENI. After removal of 3 bases from V and 11 bases from J, the junction contained 6 bases not matched to a gene.

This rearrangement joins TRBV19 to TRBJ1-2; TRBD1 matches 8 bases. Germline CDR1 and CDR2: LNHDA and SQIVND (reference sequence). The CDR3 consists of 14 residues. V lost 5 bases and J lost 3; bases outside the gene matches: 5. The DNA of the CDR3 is TGTGCCAGTAGTCCGCAGGGGGCAGACTATGGCTACACCTTC. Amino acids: CASSPQGADYGYTF.

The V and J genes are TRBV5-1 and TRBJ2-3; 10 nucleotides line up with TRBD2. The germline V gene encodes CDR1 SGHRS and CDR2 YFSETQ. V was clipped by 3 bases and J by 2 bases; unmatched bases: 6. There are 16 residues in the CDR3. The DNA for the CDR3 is TGCGCCAGCAGCTCGCAGCGGGGGGGATTCACAGATACGCAGTATTTT. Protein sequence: CASSSQRGGFTDTQYF.

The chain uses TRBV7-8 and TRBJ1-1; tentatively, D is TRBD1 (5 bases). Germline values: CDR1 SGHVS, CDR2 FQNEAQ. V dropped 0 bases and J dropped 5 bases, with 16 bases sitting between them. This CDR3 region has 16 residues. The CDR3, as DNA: TGTGCCAGCAGCTTAGCTGGGGGGAAAGGATCAACTGAAGCTTTCTTT. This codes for CASSLAGGKGSTEAFF. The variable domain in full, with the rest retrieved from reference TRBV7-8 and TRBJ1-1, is GAGVSQSPRYKVAKRGQDVALRCDPISGHVSLFWYQQALGQGPEFLTYFQNEAQLDKSGLPSDRFFAERPEGSVSTLKIQRTQQEDSAVYLCASSLAGGKGSTEAFFGQGTRLTVV.

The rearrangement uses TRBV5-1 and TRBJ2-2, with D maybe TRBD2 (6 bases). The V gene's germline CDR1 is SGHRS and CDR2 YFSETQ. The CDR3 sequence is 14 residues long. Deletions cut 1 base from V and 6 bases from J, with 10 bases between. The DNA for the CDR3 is TGCGCCAGCAGCTTGCCCGGGGGAGCCGGGGAGCTGTTTTTT. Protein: CASSLPGGAGELFF.

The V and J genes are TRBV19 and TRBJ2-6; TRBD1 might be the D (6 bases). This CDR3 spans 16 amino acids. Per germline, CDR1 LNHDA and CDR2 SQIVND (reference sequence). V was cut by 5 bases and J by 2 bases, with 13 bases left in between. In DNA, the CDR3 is TGTGCCAGTAGTTCGGACAGTACGCCTGGGGCCAACGTCCTGACTTTC. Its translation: CASSSDSTPGANVLTF.

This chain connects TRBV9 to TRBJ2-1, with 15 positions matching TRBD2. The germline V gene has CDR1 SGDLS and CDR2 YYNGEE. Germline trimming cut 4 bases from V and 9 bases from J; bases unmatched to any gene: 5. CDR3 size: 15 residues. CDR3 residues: CASSPRTSGGGEQFF. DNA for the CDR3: TGTGCCAGCAGCCCCAGGACTAGCGGGGGGGGTGAGCAGTTCTTC.

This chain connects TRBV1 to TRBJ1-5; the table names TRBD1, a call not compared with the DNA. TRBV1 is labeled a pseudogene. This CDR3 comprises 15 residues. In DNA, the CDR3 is TGCACCAGCAGCCCCGACAGGGCGTTCAATCAGCCCCAGCATTTT. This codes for CTSSPDRAFNQPQHF.

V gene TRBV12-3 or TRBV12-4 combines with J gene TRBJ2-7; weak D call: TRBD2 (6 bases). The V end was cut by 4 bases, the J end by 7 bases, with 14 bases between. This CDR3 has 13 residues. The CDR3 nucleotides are TGTGCCAGCAGTTGGGAGGCCGTGGGGGAGCAGTACTTC. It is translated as CASSWEAVGEQYF.

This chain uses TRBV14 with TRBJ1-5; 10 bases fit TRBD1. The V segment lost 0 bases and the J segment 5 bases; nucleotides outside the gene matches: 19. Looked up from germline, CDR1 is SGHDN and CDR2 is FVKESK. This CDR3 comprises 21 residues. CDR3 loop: CASSQDIGPGTGDLGDQPQHF. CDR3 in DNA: TGTGCCAGCAGCCAAGATATAGGCCCCGGGACAGGGGATTTGGGGGATCAGCCCCAGCATTTT.

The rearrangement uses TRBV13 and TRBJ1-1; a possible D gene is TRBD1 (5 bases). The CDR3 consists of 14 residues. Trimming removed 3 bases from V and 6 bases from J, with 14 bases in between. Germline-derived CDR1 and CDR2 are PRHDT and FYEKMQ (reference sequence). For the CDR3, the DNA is TGTGCCAGCAGCTTGGGGGGGAGCAGCGCTGAAGCTTTCTTT. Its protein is CASSLGGSSAEAFF.

For the CDR3, the DNA is TGTGCCAGCAGTAGTCGCGGGGGGGCAGGGGAGACCCAGTACTTC. This gives the protein CASSSRGGAGETQYF. This chain joins TRBV5-4 and TRBJ2-5; 9 bases map to TRBD2. The V and J ends lost 5 bases and 5 bases, in that order; junction bases with no gene match: 10. This CDR3 spans 15 amino acids. The V gene's germline CDR1 is SGHNT and CDR2 YYREEE (reference sequence).

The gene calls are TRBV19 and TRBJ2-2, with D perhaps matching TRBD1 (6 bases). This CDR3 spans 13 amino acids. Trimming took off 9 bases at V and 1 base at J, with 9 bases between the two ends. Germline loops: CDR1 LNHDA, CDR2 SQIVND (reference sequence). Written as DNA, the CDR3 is TGTGCCAGGTTACAGGGGAACACCGGGGAGCTGTTTTTT. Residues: CARLQGNTGELFF.

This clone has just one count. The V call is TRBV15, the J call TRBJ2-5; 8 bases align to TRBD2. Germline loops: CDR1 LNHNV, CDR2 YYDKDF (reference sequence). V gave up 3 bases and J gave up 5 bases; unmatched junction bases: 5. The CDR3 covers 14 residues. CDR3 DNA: TGTGCCACCAGCAGGCGGGGGGCAGGGGAGACCCAGTACTTC. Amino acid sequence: CATSRRGAGETQYF. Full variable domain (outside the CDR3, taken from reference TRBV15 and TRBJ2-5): DAMVIQNPRYQVTQFGKPVTLSCSQTLNHNVMYWYQQKSSQAPKLLFHYYDKDFNNEADTPDNFQSRRPNTSFCFLDIRSPGLGDTAMYLCATSRRGAGETQYFGPGTRLLVL.

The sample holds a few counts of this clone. As DNA, the CDR3 is TGTGCCAGCAGTTACTCGAGGGACAGGGCCTACGAGCAGTACTTC. It specifies CASSYSRDRAYEQYF. The V and J genes are TRBV6-5 and TRBJ2-7; 9 nucleotides match TRBD1. The CDR3 spans 15 residues. Trimming removed 0 bases from V and 2 bases from J; junction bases left unmatched: 2. Germline CDR1 MNHEY, CDR2 SVGAGI.

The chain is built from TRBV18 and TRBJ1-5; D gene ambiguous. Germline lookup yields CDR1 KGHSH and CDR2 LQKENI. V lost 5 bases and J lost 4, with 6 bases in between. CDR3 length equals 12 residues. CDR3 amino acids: CASSVQNQPQHF. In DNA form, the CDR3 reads TGTGCCAGCTCAGTTCAAAATCAGCCCCAGCATTTT.

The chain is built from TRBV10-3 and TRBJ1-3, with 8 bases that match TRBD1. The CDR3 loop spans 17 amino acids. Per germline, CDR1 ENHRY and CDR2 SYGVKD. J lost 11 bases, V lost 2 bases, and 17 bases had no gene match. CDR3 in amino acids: CAISEVVGQGAYDAIYF. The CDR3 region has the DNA TGTGCCATCAGTGAGGTGGTTGGACAGGGAGCTTACGACGCCATATATTTT.

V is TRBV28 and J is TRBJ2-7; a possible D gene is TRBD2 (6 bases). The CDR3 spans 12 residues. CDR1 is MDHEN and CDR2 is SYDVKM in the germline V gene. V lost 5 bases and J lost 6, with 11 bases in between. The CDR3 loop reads CASSKTSVEQYF. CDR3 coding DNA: TGTGCCAGCAGTAAGACTAGTGTCGAGCAGTACTTC.

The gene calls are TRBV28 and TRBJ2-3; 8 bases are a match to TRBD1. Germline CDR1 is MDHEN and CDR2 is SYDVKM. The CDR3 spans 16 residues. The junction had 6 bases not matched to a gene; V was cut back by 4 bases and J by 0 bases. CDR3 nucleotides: TGTGCCAGCAGTTCACCCCGGACAGGGAGCACAGATACGCAGTATTTT. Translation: CASSSPRTGSTDTQYF.

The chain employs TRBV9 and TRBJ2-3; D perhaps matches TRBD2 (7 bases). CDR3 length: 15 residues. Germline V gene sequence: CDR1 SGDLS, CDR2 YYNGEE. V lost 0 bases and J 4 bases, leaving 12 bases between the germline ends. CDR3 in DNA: TGTGCCAGCAGCGTAGAGGGGGGGGCCCCAGATACGCAGTATTTT. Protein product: CASSVEGGAPDTQYF.

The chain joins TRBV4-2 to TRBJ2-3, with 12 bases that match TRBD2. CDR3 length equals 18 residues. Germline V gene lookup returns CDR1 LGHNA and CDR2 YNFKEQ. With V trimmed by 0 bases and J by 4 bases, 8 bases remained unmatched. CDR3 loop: CASSQDWLAGGPADTQYF. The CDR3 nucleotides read TGTGCCAGCAGCCAAGACTGGCTAGCGGGGGGGCCGGCAGATACGCAGTATTTT.

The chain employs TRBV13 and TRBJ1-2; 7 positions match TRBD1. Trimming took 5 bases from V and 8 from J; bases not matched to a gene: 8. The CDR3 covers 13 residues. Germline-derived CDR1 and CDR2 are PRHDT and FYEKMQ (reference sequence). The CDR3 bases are TGTGCCAGCAGCCCCGACAGGGTACGGGGCTACACCTTC. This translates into CASSPDRVRGYTF. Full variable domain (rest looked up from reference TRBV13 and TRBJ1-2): AAGVIQSPRHLIKEKRETATLKCYPIPRHDTVYWYQQGPGQDPQFLISFYEKMQSDKGSIPDRFSAQQFSDYHSELNMSSLELGDSALYFCASSPDRVRGYTFGSGTRLTVV.

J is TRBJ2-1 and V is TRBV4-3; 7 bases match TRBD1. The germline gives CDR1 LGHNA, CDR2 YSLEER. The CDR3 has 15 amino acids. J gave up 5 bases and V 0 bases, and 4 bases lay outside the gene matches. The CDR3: CASSQDGTADNEQFF. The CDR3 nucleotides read TGCGCCAGCAGCCAAGATGGGACAGCGGACAATGAGCAGTTCTTC.

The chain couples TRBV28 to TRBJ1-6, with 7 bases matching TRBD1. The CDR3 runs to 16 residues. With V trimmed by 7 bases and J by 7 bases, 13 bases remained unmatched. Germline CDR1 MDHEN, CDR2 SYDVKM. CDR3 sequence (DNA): TGTGCCAGCAACCCTCTCCGGGACAGACTAAATTCACCCCTCCACTTT. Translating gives CASNPLRDRLNSPLHF. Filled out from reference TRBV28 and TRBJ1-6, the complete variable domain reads DVKVTQSSRYLVKRTGEKVFLECVQDMDHENMFWYRQDPGLGLRLIYFSYDVKMKEKGDIPEGYSVSREKKERFSLILESASTNQTSMYLCASNPLRDRLNSPLHFGNGTRLTVT.

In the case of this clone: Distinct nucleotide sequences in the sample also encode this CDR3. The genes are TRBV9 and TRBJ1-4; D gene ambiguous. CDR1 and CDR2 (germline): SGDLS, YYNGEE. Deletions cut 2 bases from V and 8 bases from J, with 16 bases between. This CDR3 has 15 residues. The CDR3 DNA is TGTGCCAGCAGCGTCGGAGCCGGGGTAGGCGAAAAACTGTTTTTT. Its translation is CASSVGAGVGEKLFF.

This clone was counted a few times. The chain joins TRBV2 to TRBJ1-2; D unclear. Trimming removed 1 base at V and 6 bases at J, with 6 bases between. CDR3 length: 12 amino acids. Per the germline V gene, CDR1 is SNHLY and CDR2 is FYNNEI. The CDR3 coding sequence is TGTGCCAGCAGTGAAGGTCAGAATGGCTACACCTTC. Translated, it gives CASSEGQNGYTF. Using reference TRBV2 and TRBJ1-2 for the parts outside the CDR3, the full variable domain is EPEVTQTPSHQVTQMGQEVILRCVPISNHLYFYWYRQILGQKVEFLVSFYNNEISEKSEIFDDQFSVERPDGSNFTLKIRSTKLEDSAMYFCASSEGQNGYTFGSGTRLTVV.

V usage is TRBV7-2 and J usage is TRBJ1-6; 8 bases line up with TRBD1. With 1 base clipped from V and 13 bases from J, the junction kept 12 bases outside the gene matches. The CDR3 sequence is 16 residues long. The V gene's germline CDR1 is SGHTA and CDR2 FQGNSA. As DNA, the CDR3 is TGTGCCAGCAGCTTAGATCAGGACAGGGCCCTGACGCCCCTCCACTTT. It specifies CASSLDQDRALTPLHF.

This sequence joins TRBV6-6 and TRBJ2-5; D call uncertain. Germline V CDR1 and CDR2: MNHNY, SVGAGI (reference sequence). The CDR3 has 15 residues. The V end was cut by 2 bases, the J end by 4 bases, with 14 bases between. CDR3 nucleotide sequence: TGTGCCAGCAGTTACGGTGCCTCTCGCGGAGAGACCCAGTACTTC. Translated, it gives CASSYGASRGETQYF.

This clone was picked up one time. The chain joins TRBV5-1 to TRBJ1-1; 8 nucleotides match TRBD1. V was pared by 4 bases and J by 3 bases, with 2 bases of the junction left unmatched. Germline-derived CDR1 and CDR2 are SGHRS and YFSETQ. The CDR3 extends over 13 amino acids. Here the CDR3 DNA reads TGCGCCAGCAGCGCGACAGGGGACACTGAAGCTTTCTTT. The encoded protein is CASSATGDTEAFF. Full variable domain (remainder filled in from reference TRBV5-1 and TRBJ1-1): KAGVTQTPRYLIKTRGQQVTLSCSPISGHRSVSWYQQTPGQGLQFLFEYFSETQRNKGNFPGRFSGRQFSNSRSEMNVSTLELGDSALYLCASSATGDTEAFFGQGTRLTVV.

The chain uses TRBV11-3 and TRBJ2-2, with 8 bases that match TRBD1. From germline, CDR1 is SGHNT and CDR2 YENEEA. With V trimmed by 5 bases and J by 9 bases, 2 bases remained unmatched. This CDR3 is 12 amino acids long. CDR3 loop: CASSPGGRELFF. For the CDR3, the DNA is TGTGCCAGCAGCCCAGGGGGCCGGGAGCTGTTTTTT.

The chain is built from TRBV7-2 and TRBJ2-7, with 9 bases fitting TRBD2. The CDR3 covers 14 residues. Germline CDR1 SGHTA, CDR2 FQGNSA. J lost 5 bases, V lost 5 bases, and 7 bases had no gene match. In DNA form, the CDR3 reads TGTGCCAGCAGCACCCGGACTAGCGTCGACGAGCAGTACTTC. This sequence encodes CASSTRTSVDEQYF.

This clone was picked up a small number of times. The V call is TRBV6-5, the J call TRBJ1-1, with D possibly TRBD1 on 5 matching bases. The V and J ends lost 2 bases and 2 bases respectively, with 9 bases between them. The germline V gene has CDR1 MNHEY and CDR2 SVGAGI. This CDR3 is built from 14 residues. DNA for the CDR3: TGTGCCAGCAGTTACACGGGACTAAACACTGAAGCTTTCTTT. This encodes CASSYTGLNTEAFF.